Each of the 6 T cell receptor beta chains below was sequenced from the same sample in a study of T cell responses to AZD1222 COVID-19 vaccine. Sequenced by immunoSEQ multiplex PCR; TCRdb stores in-frame clones only, minus some. This repertoire shows 85,000 to 100,000 clones, approximately 88% found once; its top ten account for roughly 3.5%. The material sequenced was peripheral blood, taken on day 0 of AZD1222 vaccination. The receptors stem from an adult in good health.

This rearrangement joins TRBV10-1 to TRBJ2-1; TRBD2 matches at 13 bases. Germline CDR1 is WNHNN and CDR2 is SYGVQD (reference sequence). Trimming at V came to 0 bases and at J to 2 bases, leaving 1 base not matched to a gene. The CDR3 covers 17 residues. The DNA of the CDR3 is TGCGCCAGCAGTGAGTCAGGACTAGCGGGGGCCTACAATGAGCAGTTCTTC. Protein sequence: CASSESGLAGAYNEQFF.

CDR3 in amino acids: CASSLFREMNTEAFF. The DNA of the CDR3 is TGTGCCAGCAGCCTTTTCAGGGAGATGAACACTGAAGCTTTCTTT. The V gene is TRBV5-4, the J gene TRBJ1-1, with D possibly matching TRBD1 (5 bases). Trimming removed 4 bases from V and 0 bases from J, with 13 bases in between. CDR1 and CDR2 from the germline V gene are SGHNT and YYREEE (reference sequence). CDR3 length: 15 amino acids.

The chain joins TRBV10-3 to TRBJ1-2, with a weak D call TRBD1 (5 bases). This CDR3 region has 14 residues. Trimming pared 3 bases from V and 7 bases from J, leaving 15 bases between. Germline-derived CDR1 and CDR2 are ENHRY and SYGVKD. In nucleotides, the CDR3 is TGTGCCATCAGTGACAGGGTCTACCTCGGTGGCTACACCTTC. Translating gives CAISDRVYLGGYTF.

The V gene is TRBV7-6, the J gene TRBJ1-2; TRBD1 might be the D (5 bases). Germline CDR1 reads SGHVS; CDR2 reads FNYEAQ. This CDR3 is 14 amino acids long. V lost 5 bases and J lost 3, with 13 bases in between. This chain's CDR3 is CASSPVTGDYGYTF. CDR3 nucleotide sequence: TGTGCCAGCAGCCCCGTAACAGGAGACTATGGCTACACCTTC.

The J gene is TRBJ2-1, the V gene TRBV2; TRBD2 aligns across 13 bases. Germline assignment: CDR1 SNHLY and CDR2 FYNNEI. CDR3 length: 14 amino acids. The V segment lost 6 bases and the J segment 8 bases; nucleotides outside the gene matches: 4. CDR3: CASRGTSGVDEQFF. CDR3 DNA sequence: TGTGCCAGCAGGGGGACTAGCGGGGTAGATGAGCAGTTCTTC.

The chain combines TRBV11-2 with TRBJ1-4, with D uncertain. The CDR3 contains 15 residues. Trimming removed 2 bases at V and 0 bases at J, with 7 bases between. The germline V gene encodes CDR1 SGHAT and CDR2 FQNNGV. The CDR3 is CASSLFLATNEKLFF. CDR3 coding DNA: TGTGCCAGCAGCTTATTTCTGGCAACTAATGAAAAACTGTTTTTT.